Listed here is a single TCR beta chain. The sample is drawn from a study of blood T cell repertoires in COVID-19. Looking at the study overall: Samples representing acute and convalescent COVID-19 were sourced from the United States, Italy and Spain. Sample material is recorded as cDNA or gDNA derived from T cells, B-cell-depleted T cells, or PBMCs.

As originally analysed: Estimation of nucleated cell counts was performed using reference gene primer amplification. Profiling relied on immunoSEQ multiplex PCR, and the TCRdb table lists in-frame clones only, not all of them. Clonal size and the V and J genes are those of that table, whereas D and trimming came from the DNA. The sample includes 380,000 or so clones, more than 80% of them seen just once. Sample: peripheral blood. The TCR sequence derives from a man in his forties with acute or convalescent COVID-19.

CDR3 region: CATSGDSNYNEQFF. CDR3 in DNA: TGTGCCACCAGTGGGGACAGCAACTACAATGAGCAGTTCTTC. This chain uses TRBV24-1 with TRBJ2-1; TRBD1 matches at 7 bases. Trimming took 5 bases from V and 3 from J; bases not matched to a gene: 3. Germline V gene data show CDR1 as KGHDR and CDR2 as SFDVKD. CDR3 length equals 14 residues.